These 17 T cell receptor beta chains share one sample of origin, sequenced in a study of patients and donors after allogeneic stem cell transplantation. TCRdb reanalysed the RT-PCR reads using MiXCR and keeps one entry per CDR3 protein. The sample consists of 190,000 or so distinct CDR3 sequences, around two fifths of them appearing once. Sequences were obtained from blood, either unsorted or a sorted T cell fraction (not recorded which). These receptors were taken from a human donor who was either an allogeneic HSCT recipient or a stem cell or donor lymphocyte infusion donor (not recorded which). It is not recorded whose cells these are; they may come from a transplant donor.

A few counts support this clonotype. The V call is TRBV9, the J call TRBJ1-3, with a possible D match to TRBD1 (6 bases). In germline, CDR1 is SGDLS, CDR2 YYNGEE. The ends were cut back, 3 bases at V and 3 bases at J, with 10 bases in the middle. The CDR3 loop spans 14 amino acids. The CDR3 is CASSATGLGNTIYF. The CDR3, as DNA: TGTGCCAGCAGCGCGACAGGACTTGGAAACACCATATATTTT.

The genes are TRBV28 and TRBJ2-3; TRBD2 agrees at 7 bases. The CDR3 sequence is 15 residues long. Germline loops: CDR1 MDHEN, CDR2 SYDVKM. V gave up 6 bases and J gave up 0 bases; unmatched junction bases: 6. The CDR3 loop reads CASSLAAYSTDTQYF. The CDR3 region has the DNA TGTGCCAGCAGCCTAGCGGCCTATAGCACAGATACGCAGTATTTT.

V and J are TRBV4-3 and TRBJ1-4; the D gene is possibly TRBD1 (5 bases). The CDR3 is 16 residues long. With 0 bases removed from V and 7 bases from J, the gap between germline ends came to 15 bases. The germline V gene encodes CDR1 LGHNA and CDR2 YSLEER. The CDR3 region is CASSQEVRAGSEKLFF. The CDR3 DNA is TGCGCCAGCAGCCAAGAGGTTCGGGCAGGGAGTGAAAAACTGTTTTTT.

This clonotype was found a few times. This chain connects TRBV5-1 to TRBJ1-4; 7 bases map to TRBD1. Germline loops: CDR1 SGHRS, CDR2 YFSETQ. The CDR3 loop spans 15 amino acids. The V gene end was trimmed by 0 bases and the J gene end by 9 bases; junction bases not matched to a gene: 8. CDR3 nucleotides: TGCGCCAGCAGCTTGGCCGGGACAGAGCCTCAAAAACTGTTTTTT. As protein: CASSLAGTEPQKLFF.

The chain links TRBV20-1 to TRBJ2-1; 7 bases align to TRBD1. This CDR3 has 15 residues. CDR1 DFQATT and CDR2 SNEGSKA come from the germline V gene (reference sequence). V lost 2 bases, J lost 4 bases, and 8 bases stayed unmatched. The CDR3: CSARFKWGQYNEQFF. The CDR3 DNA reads TGCAGTGCTAGATTCAAGTGGGGACAGTACAATGAGCAGTTCTTC.

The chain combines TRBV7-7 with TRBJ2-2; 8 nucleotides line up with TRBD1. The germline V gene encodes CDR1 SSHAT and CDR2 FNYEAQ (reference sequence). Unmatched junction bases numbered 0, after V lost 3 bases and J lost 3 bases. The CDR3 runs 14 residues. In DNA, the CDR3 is TGTGCCAGCAGCTTGGGACAGGACACCGGGGAGCTGTTTTTT. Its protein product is CASSLGQDTGELFF.

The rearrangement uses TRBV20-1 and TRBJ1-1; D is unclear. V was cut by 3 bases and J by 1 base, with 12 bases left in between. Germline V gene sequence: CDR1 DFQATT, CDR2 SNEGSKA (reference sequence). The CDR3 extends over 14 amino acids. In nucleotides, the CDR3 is TGCAGTGCTAGTGTCAGCACGGGGAACACTGAAGCTTTCTTT. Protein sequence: CSASVSTGNTEAFF.

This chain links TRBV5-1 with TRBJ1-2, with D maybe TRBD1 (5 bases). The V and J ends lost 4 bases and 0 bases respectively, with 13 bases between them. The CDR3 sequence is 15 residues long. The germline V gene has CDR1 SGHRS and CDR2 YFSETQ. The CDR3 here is CASSGDARANYGYTF. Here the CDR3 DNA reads TGCGCCAGCAGCGGGGACGCCCGAGCTAACTATGGCTACACCTTC.

CDR3 sequence (DNA): TGTGCCACCGTAACCATCGGGATAAGGGAAGGCTACACCTTC. This gives the protein CATVTIGIREGYTF. The genes are TRBV6-5 and TRBJ1-2; D is ambiguous. V was shortened by 10 bases and J by 8 bases, with 23 bases between the two germline ends. This CDR3 is 14 amino acids long. From germline, CDR1 is MNHEY and CDR2 SVGAGI.

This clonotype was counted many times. Here the CDR3 reads CASSSRQGHYGYTF. The DNA for the CDR3 is TGTGCCAGCAGTTCACGACAGGGCCATTATGGCTACACCTTC. The J gene is TRBJ1-2, the V gene TRBV12-3 or TRBV12-4, with 7 bases fitting TRBD1. The CDR3 is made up of 14 amino acids. V lost 4 bases and J lost 5; bases outside the gene matches: 7.

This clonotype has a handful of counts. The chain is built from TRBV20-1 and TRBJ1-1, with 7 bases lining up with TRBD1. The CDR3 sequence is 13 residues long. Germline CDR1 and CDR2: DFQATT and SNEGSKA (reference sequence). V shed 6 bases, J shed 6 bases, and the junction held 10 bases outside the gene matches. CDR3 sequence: CSALTGLVPEAFF. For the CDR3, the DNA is TGCAGTGCACTGACAGGGTTGGTGCCTGAAGCTTTCTTT.

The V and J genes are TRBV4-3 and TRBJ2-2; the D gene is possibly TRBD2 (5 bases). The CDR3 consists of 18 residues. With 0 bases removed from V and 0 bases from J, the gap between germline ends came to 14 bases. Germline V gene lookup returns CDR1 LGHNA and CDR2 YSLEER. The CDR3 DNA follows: TGCGCCAGCAGCCAAGATAATGGGGAACTAGCGAACACCGGGGAGCTGTTTTTT. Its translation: CASSQDNGELANTGELFF.

Here the CDR3 reads CASRDRSGDRSYNEQFF. CDR3 sequence (DNA): TGTGCCAGCAGGGATCGAAGCGGGGACCGCTCCTACAATGAGCAGTTCTTC. The chain employs TRBV7-9 and TRBJ2-1, with 7 bases fitting TRBD2. CDR1 and CDR2 from the germline V gene are SEHNR and FQNEAQ (reference sequence). The junction had 11 bases not matched to a gene; V was cut back by 6 bases and J by 0 bases. The CDR3 has 17 residues. Full variable domain (rest looked up from reference TRBV7-9 and TRBJ2-1): DTGVSQNPRHKITKRGQNVTFRCDPISEHNRLYWYRQTLGQGPEFLTYFQNEAQLEKSRLLSDRFSAERPKGSFSTLEIQRTEQGDSAMYLCASRDRSGDRSYNEQFFGPGTRLTVL.

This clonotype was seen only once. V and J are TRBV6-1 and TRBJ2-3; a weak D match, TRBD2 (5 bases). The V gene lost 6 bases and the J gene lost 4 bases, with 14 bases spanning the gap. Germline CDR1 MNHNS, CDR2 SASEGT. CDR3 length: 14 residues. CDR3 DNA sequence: TGTGCCAGCAGGCCCCGTCCGGGGTCAGATACGCAGTATTTT. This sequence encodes CASRPRPGSDTQYF.

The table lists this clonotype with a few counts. The CDR3 sequence: CAIKGIHGYTF. The CDR3 region has the DNA TGTGCCATCAAAGGGATTCATGGCTACACCTTC. The V call is TRBV18, the J call TRBJ1-2; unclear D gene. Trimming shortened V by 10 bases and J by 6 bases, and 12 bases separated the two germline ends. Germline lookup yields CDR1 KGHSH and CDR2 LQKENI. The CDR3 covers 11 residues.

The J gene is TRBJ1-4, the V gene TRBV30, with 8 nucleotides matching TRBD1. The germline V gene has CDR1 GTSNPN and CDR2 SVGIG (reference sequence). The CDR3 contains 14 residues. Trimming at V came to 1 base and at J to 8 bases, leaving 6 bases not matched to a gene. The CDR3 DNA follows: TGTGCCTGGAGTGCTTCGGCAGGGGGCGAAAAACTGTTTTTT. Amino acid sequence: CAWSASAGGEKLFF.

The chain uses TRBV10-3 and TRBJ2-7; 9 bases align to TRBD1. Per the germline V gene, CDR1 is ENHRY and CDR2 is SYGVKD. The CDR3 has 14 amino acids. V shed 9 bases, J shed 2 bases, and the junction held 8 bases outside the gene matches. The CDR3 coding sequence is TGTGCCATTAGGGACAGGGCGGTAACCTACGAGCAGTACTTC. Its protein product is CAIRDRAVTYEQYF.